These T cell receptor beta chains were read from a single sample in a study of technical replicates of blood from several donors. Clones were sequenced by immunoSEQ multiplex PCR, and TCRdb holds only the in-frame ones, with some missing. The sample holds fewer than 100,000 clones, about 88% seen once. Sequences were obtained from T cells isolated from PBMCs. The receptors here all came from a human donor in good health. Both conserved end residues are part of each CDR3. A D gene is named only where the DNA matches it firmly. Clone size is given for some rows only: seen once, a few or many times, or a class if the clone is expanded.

CDR3 protein: CASSLGTGKIYEQYF
CDR3 DNA: TGCGCCAGCAGCCTAGGGACAGGGAAAATCTACGAGCAGTACTTC
V gene: TRBV5-1
J gene: TRBJ2-7
D gene: TRBD1
clone size: -

CDR3 protein: CASKDRVKNTEAFF
CDR3 DNA: TGTGCCAGTAAGGACAGGGTTAAGAACACTGAAGCTTTCTTT
V gene: TRBV19
J gene: TRBJ1-1
D gene: TRBD1
clone size: few

CDR3 protein: CASSYSRPTEGTQYF
CDR3 DNA: TGTGCCAGCAGTTACTCGAGACCAACCGAGGGTACGCAGTATTTT
V gene: TRBV6-6
J gene: TRBJ2-3
D gene: -
clone size: -

CDR3 protein: CASSQGREGRGYEQYF
CDR3 DNA: TGTGCCAGCAGCCAAGGCCGAGAGGGGAGGGGTTACGAGCAGTACTTC
V gene: TRBV4-2
J gene: TRBJ2-7
D gene: TRBD2
clone size: -

CDR3 protein: CSALYGQTEAFF
CDR3 DNA: TGCAGCGCCTTGTACGGACAGACTGAAGCTTTCTTT
V gene: TRBV29-1
J gene: TRBJ1-1
D gene: -
clone size: -

CDR3 protein: CASTSGDSYEQYF
CDR3 DNA: TGTGCCAGCACCAGCGGGGACTCCTACGAGCAGTACTTC
V gene: TRBV5-6
J gene: TRBJ2-7
D gene: TRBD2
clone size: -

CDR3 protein: CASSPGLATDTQYF
CDR3 DNA: TGCGCCAGCAGCCCGGGACTAGCCACAGATACGCAGTATTTT
V gene: TRBV4-3
J gene: TRBJ2-3
D gene: TRBD2
clone size: -

CDR3 protein: CASSLLAGLTYEQYF
CDR3 DNA: TGTGCCAGCAGCCTACTAGCGGGCCTAACCTACGAGCAGTACTTC
V gene: TRBV4-2
J gene: TRBJ2-7
D gene: TRBD2
clone size: -

CDR3 protein: CACIQNYEQYF
CDR3 DNA: TGTGCCTGCATCCAGAATTACGAGCAGTACTTC
V gene: TRBV30
J gene: TRBJ2-7
D gene: -
clone size: once

CDR3 protein: CSVGPLAGGTGELFF
CDR3 DNA: TGCAGCGTGGGGCCGCTAGCGGGAGGAACCGGGGAGCTGTTTTTT
V gene: TRBV29-1
J gene: TRBJ2-2
D gene: TRBD2
clone size: -

CDR3 protein: CASSLGGDPYEQYF
CDR3 DNA: TGTGCCAGCAGTTTAGGCGGGGATCCCTACGAGCAGTACTTC
V gene: TRBV28
J gene: TRBJ2-7
D gene: -
clone size: -

CDR3 protein: CASSQANEQFF
CDR3 DNA: TGTGCCAGCAGCCAAGCTAATGAGCAGTTCTTC
V gene: TRBV14
J gene: TRBJ2-1
D gene: -
clone size: -

CDR3 protein: CASSLGGAWNTEAFF
CDR3 DNA: TGTGCCAGCAGCTTAGGAGGGGCCTGGAACACTGAAGCTTTCTTT
V gene: TRBV5-6
J gene: TRBJ1-1
D gene: -
clone size: -

CDR3 protein: CASSFNRWGDYQNTGELFF
CDR3 DNA: TGTGCCAGTAGTTTTAACAGGTGGGGGGACTATCAGAACACCGGGGAGCTGTTTTTT
V gene: TRBV19
J gene: TRBJ2-2
D gene: TRBD2
clone size: -

CDR3 protein: CALAGPPQEGLFF
CDR3 DNA: TGTGCCTTGGCGGGACCCCCGCAGGAGGGGCTGTTTTTT
V gene: TRBV2
J gene: TRBJ1-4
D gene: -
clone size: -

CDR3 protein: CAWSALRDQPQHF
CDR3 DNA: TGTGCCTGGAGCGCGCTCAGGGATCAGCCCCAGCATTTT
V gene: TRBV30
J gene: TRBJ1-5
D gene: -
clone size: few

CDR3 protein: CASSPLTVNTEAFF
CDR3 DNA: TGTGCCAGCAGCCCCTTAACAGTGAACACTGAAGCTTTCTTT
V gene: TRBV7-9
J gene: TRBJ1-1
D gene: -
clone size: -

CDR3 protein: CASTIGGWYEQYF
CDR3 DNA: TGTGCCAGCACCATAGGGGGATGGTACGAGCAGTACTTC
V gene: TRBV6-1
J gene: TRBJ2-7
D gene: -
clone size: -

CDR3 protein: CASSPTSPGEQYF
CDR3 DNA: TGTGCCAGCAGTCCGACTAGCCCAGGCGAGCAGTACTTC
V gene: TRBV6-6
J gene: TRBJ2-7
D gene: TRBD2
clone size: -

CDR3 protein: CASRGLSNEQFF
CDR3 DNA: TGTGCCAGTAGGGGACTTTCCAATGAGCAGTTCTTC
V gene: TRBV19
J gene: TRBJ2-1
D gene: -
clone size: -

CDR3 protein: CASSLTSTGTEKEKLFF
CDR3 DNA: TGCGCCAGCAGCCTCACTTCGACCGGGACAGAGAAAGAAAAACTGTTTTTT
V gene: TRBV4-1
J gene: TRBJ1-4
D gene: TRBD1
clone size: -

CDR3 protein: CASSLVGENEKLFF
CDR3 DNA: TGTGCCAGCAGCTTAGTCGGGGAGAATGAAAAACTGTTTTTT
V gene: TRBV7-9
J gene: TRBJ1-4
D gene: -
clone size: -

CDR3 protein: CASSPERQVNSYEQYF
CDR3 DNA: TGTGCCAGCTCACCAGAGAGACAGGTAAACTCCTACGAGCAGTACTTC
V gene: TRBV18
J gene: TRBJ2-7
D gene: -
clone size: -

CDR3 protein: CASSPKGLAGGIYNEQFF
CDR3 DNA: TGTGCCAGCAGCCCGAAAGGACTAGCGGGAGGGATCTACAATGAGCAGTTCTTC
V gene: TRBV4-2
J gene: TRBJ2-1
D gene: TRBD2
clone size: -

CDR3 protein: CASSPSRAHEQYF
CDR3 DNA: TGTGCCAGCTCACCGAGCAGGGCCCACGAGCAGTACTTC
V gene: TRBV18
J gene: TRBJ2-7
D gene: -
clone size: -

CDR3 protein: CASSPYSTGFGYEQYF
CDR3 DNA: TGTGCCAGCAGCCCCTACTCGACAGGATTCGGCTACGAGCAGTACTTC
V gene: TRBV9
J gene: TRBJ2-7
D gene: -
clone size: -

CDR3 protein: CASSSTSGSFHEQYF
CDR3 DNA: TGTGCCAGCAGTTCCACTAGCGGGAGTTTCCACGAGCAGTACTTC
V gene: TRBV27
J gene: TRBJ2-7
D gene: TRBD2
clone size: -

CDR3 protein: CASSSNVGEHNEQFF
CDR3 DNA: TGTGCCAGCAGCTCTAATGTGGGCGAGCACAATGAGCAGTTCTTC
V gene: TRBV7-9
J gene: TRBJ2-1
D gene: -
clone size: -

CDR3 protein: CASSLEQAVYTF
CDR3 DNA: TGTGCCAGCAGTTTAGAACAGGCCGTCTACACCTTC
V gene: TRBV28
J gene: TRBJ1-2
D gene: -
clone size: -

CDR3 protein: CASSLPGIGRNTIYF
CDR3 DNA: TGTGCCAGCAGTTTACCGGGAATAGGTAGAAACACCATATATTTT
V gene: TRBV28
J gene: TRBJ1-3
D gene: -
clone size: -

CDR3 protein: CASSWTLSNQPQHF
CDR3 DNA: TGTGCCAGCAGCTGGACACTTAGCAATCAGCCCCAGCATTTT
V gene: TRBV6-1
J gene: TRBJ1-5
D gene: -
clone size: -

CDR3 protein: CASIYPVGGNTEAFF
CDR3 DNA: TGTGCCAGTATTTACCCGGTGGGGGGAAACACTGAAGCTTTCTTT
V gene: TRBV19
J gene: TRBJ1-1
D gene: -
clone size: -

CDR3 protein: CAIRDRNTGELFF
CDR3 DNA: TGTGCCATCCGGGACAGAAACACCGGGGAGCTGTTTTTT
V gene: TRBV10-3
J gene: TRBJ2-2
D gene: TRBD1
clone size: -

CDR3 protein: CASSYSTGEIYYEQYF
CDR3 DNA: TGTGCCAGCAGTTACTCCACAGGAGAAATCTACTACGAGCAGTACTTC
V gene: TRBV6-5
J gene: TRBJ2-7
D gene: -
clone size: -

CDR3 protein: CASSLAAGTTEAFF
CDR3 DNA: TGTGCCAGCAGCTTAGCCGCCGGGACAACTGAAGCTTTCTTT
V gene: TRBV7-9
J gene: TRBJ1-1
D gene: -
clone size: once

CDR3 protein: CASSPGVTEAFF
CDR3 DNA: TGTGCCAGCAGCCCGGGTGTAACTGAAGCTTTCTTT
V gene: TRBV5-8
J gene: TRBJ1-1
D gene: -
clone size: -

CDR3 protein: CSVGGYNEQFF
CDR3 DNA: TGCAGCGTCGGGGGGTACAATGAGCAGTTCTTC
V gene: TRBV29-1
J gene: TRBJ2-1
D gene: TRBD2
clone size: -

CDR3 protein: CASSAGGLNTGELFF
CDR3 DNA: TGTGCCAGCAGCGCTGGGGGCCTCAACACCGGGGAGCTGTTTTTT
V gene: TRBV7-8
J gene: TRBJ2-2
D gene: -
clone size: -

CDR3 protein: CASHPSAGELFF
CDR3 DNA: TGTGCCAGCCACCCCAGCGCCGGGGAGCTGTTTTTT
V gene: TRBV18
J gene: TRBJ2-2
D gene: -
clone size: once

CDR3 protein: CACQGAGTGFYGYTF
CDR3 DNA: TGTGCCTGCCAAGGGGCCGGGACAGGGTTCTATGGCTACACCTTC
V gene: TRBV30
J gene: TRBJ1-2
D gene: TRBD1
clone size: -

CDR3 protein: CAWDVAPGGEQYF
CDR3 DNA: TGTGCCTGGGACGTGGCCCCGGGGGGCGAGCAGTACTTC
V gene: TRBV30
J gene: TRBJ2-7
D gene: TRBD2
clone size: -

CDR3 protein: CASSISGSFTDTQYF
CDR3 DNA: TGTGCCAGTAGTATTAGCGGGAGTTTCACAGATACGCAGTATTTT
V gene: TRBV19
J gene: TRBJ2-3
D gene: TRBD2
clone size: -

CDR3 protein: CASSSLREETQYF
CDR3 DNA: TGTGCCAGCAGTTCTTTGCGGGAGGAGACCCAGTACTTC
V gene: TRBV6-1
J gene: TRBJ2-5
D gene: TRBD2
clone size: -

CDR3 protein: CASRQGAGTEAFF
CDR3 DNA: TGTGCCAGCAGACAGGGGGCAGGAACTGAAGCTTTCTTT
V gene: TRBV6-1
J gene: TRBJ1-1
D gene: TRBD1
clone size: -

CDR3 protein: CASSRTRGAGELFF
CDR3 DNA: TGTGCCAGCAGTAGGACTAGGGGAGCCGGGGAGCTGTTTTTT
V gene: TRBV2
J gene: TRBJ2-2
D gene: TRBD2
clone size: -

CDR3 protein: CAVGLHMNTDTQYF
CDR3 DNA: TGTGCCGTGGGACTACATATGAACACAGATACGCAGTATTTT
V gene: TRBV19
J gene: TRBJ2-3
D gene: TRBD2
clone size: -

CDR3 protein: CAWSGPGGAEGYTF
CDR3 DNA: TGTGCCTGGAGTGGCCCCGGAGGCGCGGAGGGCTACACCTTC
V gene: TRBV30
J gene: TRBJ1-2
D gene: -
clone size: -

CDR3 protein: CASALAGANEQFF
CDR3 DNA: TGTGCCAGCGCCCTAGCGGGAGCCAATGAGCAGTTCTTC
V gene: TRBV5-4
J gene: TRBJ2-1
D gene: TRBD2
clone size: -

CDR3 protein: CASSEQSNTEAFF
CDR3 DNA: TGTGCCAGCAGCGAACAGTCGAACACTGAAGCTTTCTTT
V gene: TRBV11-3
J gene: TRBJ1-1
D gene: -
clone size: few

CDR3 protein: CASSVEIGDSEFF
CDR3 DNA: TGTGCCAGCAGCGTAGAGATAGGGGACTCCGAGTTCTTC
V gene: TRBV9
J gene: TRBJ2-1
D gene: -
clone size: once

CDR3 protein: CASSWDSSNTEAFF
CDR3 DNA: TGTGCCAGCAGCTGGGACAGTTCGAACACTGAAGCTTTCTTT
V gene: TRBV11-1
J gene: TRBJ1-1
D gene: TRBD1
clone size: -